Each of the 20 T cell receptor beta chains below was sequenced from the same sample in a study of T cells in Graves' hyperthyroidism and ophthalmopathy. RNA transcripts served as the template for amplifying TCR beta CDR3 regions. The TCR CDR3 was amplified in a first-round RT-PCR using the HTBI primer set. TCRdb recomputed calls from the multiplex PCR reads with MiXCR, one row per CDR3 protein. The sample consists of approximately 400,000 distinct CDR3 sequences, 13% of them appearing once. Specimen: blood. The receptor source for this set is a young man with Graves' hyperthyroidism that later progressed to Graves' ophthalmopathy.

This clonotype was seen a few times. V gene TRBV5-8 combines with J gene TRBJ2-2; D call uncertain. CDR1 and CDR2 (germline): SGHTS, YDEGEE. The CDR3 totals 15 residues. Trimming took 4 bases from V and 0 from J, leaving 10 bases between them. This CDR3 reads CASSLTPSNTGELFF. In DNA, the CDR3 is TGTGCCAGCAGCCTTACACCTTCGAACACCGGGGAGCTGTTTTTT.

In the case of this clonotype: This clone may be a read error of a much larger clone one base away. The CDR3 nucleotides read TGCAGCGTTGCTGAGGAGCCTGCCTACGGGCAGTACTTC. This gives the protein CSVAEEPAYGQYF. The chain recombines TRBV29-1 with TRBJ2-7, with no clear D. Looked up from germline, CDR1 is SQVTM and CDR2 is ANQGSEA. The CDR3 covers 13 residues.

This clonotype was seen at least ten times. The chain is built from TRBV28 and TRBJ2-7; TRBD1 matches at 9 bases. The V segment lost 3 bases and the J segment 0 bases; nucleotides outside the gene matches: 3. This CDR3 is built from 15 residues. Germline assignment: CDR1 MDHEN and CDR2 SYDVKM. The CDR3 DNA follows: TGTGCCAGCAGTTTTGGGACAGGGAGCTCCTACGAGCAGTACTTC. This codes for CASSFGTGSSYEQYF.

The V and J genes are TRBV20-1 and TRBJ2-1; D unresolved. The CDR3 is 10 amino acids. Germline V gene data show CDR1 as DFQATT and CDR2 as SNEGSKA (reference sequence). V gave up 4 bases and J gave up 5 bases, with 3 bases separating them. The CDR3 sequence is CSANHNEQFF. In nucleotides, the CDR3 is TGCAGTGCTAACCACAATGAGCAGTTCTTC.

The V and J genes are TRBV18 and TRBJ1-2, with TRBD1 matching over 7 bases. CDR3 length: 14 residues. CDR1 and CDR2 (germline): KGHSH, LQKENI. The trim removed 4 bases at V and 2 bases at J, leaving 4 bases unmatched. CDR3 loop: CASSLPGGNYGYTF. CDR3 DNA sequence: TGTGCCAGCTCACTTCCAGGGGGGAACTATGGCTACACCTTC. Full variable domain (missing parts from reference TRBV18 and TRBJ1-2): NAGVMQNPRHLVRRRGQEARLRCSPMKGHSHVYWYRQLPEEGLKFMVYLQKENIIDESGMPKERFSAEFPKEGPSILRIQQVVRGDSAAYFCASSLPGGNYGYTFGSGTRLTVV.

The gene calls are TRBV3-1 and TRBJ1-3, with TRBD1 matching over 7 bases. Germline V CDR1 and CDR2: LGHDT, YNNKEL (reference sequence). J lost 7 bases, V lost 11 bases, and 11 bases had no gene match. CDR3 length: 13 amino acids. The CDR3 nucleotides read TGTGCCGCCGAGGGCAGGGGGATGAACACCATATATTTT. It yields the protein CAAEGRGMNTIYF. The full variable domain, in which reference TRBV3-1 and TRBJ1-3 provide the parts outside the CDR3, is DTAVSQTPKYLVTQMGNDKSIKCEQNLGHDTMYWYKQDSKKFLKIMFSYNNKELIINETVPNRFSPKSPDKAHLNLHINSLELGDSAVYFCAAEGRGMNTIYFGEGSWLTVV.

This clonotype showed up many times. V is TRBV7-9 and J is TRBJ2-5, with D possibly TRBD2 on 7 matching bases. CDR1 and CDR2 (germline): SEHNR, FQNEAQ (reference sequence). CDR3 length: 13 amino acids. Trimming took 10 bases from V and 0 from J, leaving 12 bases between them. CDR3 bases: TGTGCCACCACGGGGGGCCACCAAGAGACCCAGTACTTC. Protein: CATTGGHQETQYF. The variable domain in full, completed from reference TRBV7-9 and TRBJ2-5, reads DTGVSQNPRHKITKRGQNVTFRCDPISEHNRLYWYRQTLGQGPEFLTYFQNEAQLEKSRLLSDRFSAERPKGSFSTLEIQRTEQGDSAMYLCATTGGHQETQYFGPGTRLLVL.

At least ten counts were recorded for this clonotype. The chain has TRBV27 and TRBJ2-7; D unresolved. This CDR3 is built from 14 residues. V dropped 2 bases and J dropped 3 bases, with 11 bases sitting between them. Germline CDR1 and CDR2: MNHEY and SMNVEV (reference sequence). CDR3 sequence (DNA): TGTGCCAGCAGTTTAGAAGCTGGCGGCTACGAGCAGTACTTC. Encoded protein: CASSLEAGGYEQYF.

This clonotype was seen more than once but under ten times. The CDR3 spells CASSHDTGNTIYF. The DNA for the CDR3 is TGTGCCAGCAGCCACGACACTGGAAACACCATATATTTT. The chain employs TRBV7-8 and TRBJ1-3, with no clear D. In germline, CDR1 is SGHVS, CDR2 FQNEAQ. The CDR3 length is 13 residues. Between the trimmed V and J ends, which lost 5 bases and 2 bases, there was a span of 7 bases.

This clonotype was observed a few times. Relative to the germline gene, one junction end is altered; a read error may explain this. The chain combines TRBV6-1 with TRBJ1-6, with 7 positions matching TRBD1. CDR1 and CDR2 from the germline V gene are MNHNS and SASEGT. CDR3 length equals 16 residues. The CDR3 DNA is TGTGCCAGCATTGAACACGGGACAGCGTATAATTCACCCCTCCACTTT. It specifies CASIEHGTAYNSPLHF.

In this sample, this clonotype turned up many times. This chain uses TRBV6-1 with TRBJ1-4; D unresolved. The CDR3 runs 12 residues. Trimming pared 2 bases from V and 8 bases from J, leaving 6 bases between. Germline assignment: CDR1 MNHNS and CDR2 SASEGT. Here the CDR3 reads CASSERSEKLFF. CDR3 coding DNA: TGTGCCAGCAGTGAAAGGTCAGAAAAACTGTTTTTT.

This clonotype was detected ten times or more. The gene calls are TRBV5-1 and TRBJ2-5, with D hard to call. From germline, CDR1 is SGHRS and CDR2 YFSETQ. The V end was cut by 5 bases, the J end by 1 base, with 12 bases between. There are 14 residues in the CDR3. The CDR3 here is CASRFLDIQETQYF. CDR3 DNA sequence: TGCGCCAGCAGGTTCCTTGACATCCAAGAGACCCAGTACTTC.

This clonotype occurred a few times. The CDR3 loop is CASSRPGRLTYGYTF. The CDR3, as DNA: TGTGCCAGCAGCCGCCCCGGACGGCTTACCTATGGCTACACCTTC. The chain carries TRBV28 and TRBJ1-2; unclear D gene. Per germline, CDR1 MDHEN and CDR2 SYDVKM. V was pared by 6 bases and J by 4 bases, with 18 bases between. The CDR3 covers 15 residues.

This clonotype was found a few times. The rearrangement joins TRBV5-1 to TRBJ1-2; 8 bases line up with TRBD1. CDR3 length: 14 residues. V lost 4 bases to trimming and J lost 4 bases; unmatched junction nucleotides: 6. Germline CDR1 SGHRS, CDR2 YFSETQ. CDR3 sequence reads: CASSKDRALYGYTF. The CDR3, as DNA: TGCGCCAGCAGCAAGGACAGGGCCCTCTATGGCTACACCTTC.

This clonotype has ten or more counts. The chain recombines TRBV11-1 with TRBJ2-4; 7 nucleotides line up with TRBD1. V was clipped by 2 bases and J by 1 base; unmatched bases: 8. This CDR3 spans 17 amino acids. CDR1 SGHAT and CDR2 FQDESV come from the germline V gene (reference sequence). The CDR3 region has the DNA TGTGCCAGCAGCTTACCGACAGGGAGTCTGGCCAAAAACATTCAGTACTTC. Amino acids: CASSLPTGSLAKNIQYF. Supplemented by reference TRBV11-1 and TRBJ2-4, the full variable domain reads EAEVAQSPRYKITEKSQAVAFWCDPISGHATLYWYRQILGQGPELLVQFQDESVVDDSQLPKDRFSAERLKGVDSTLKIQPAELGDSAMYLCASSLPTGSLAKNIQYFGAGTRLSVL.

Many counts were recorded for this clonotype. The chain has TRBV6-1 and TRBJ1-6, with a tentative D call TRBD1 (6 bases). This CDR3 region has 17 residues. Germline V CDR1 and CDR2: MNHNS, SASEGT. Trimming shortened V by 6 bases and J by 5 bases, and 20 bases separated the two germline ends. CDR3 coding DNA: TGTGCCAGCAGACCCTCGGCGGGGGCAGACCATAATTCACCCCTCCACTTT. Translation: CASRPSAGADHNSPLHF.

This clonotype was observed many times. The chain is built from TRBV5-6 and TRBJ1-5, with D unresolved. Per germline, CDR1 SGHDT and CDR2 YYEEEE. The CDR3 extends over 13 amino acids. V was pared by 2 bases and J by 6 bases, with 9 bases between. CDR3 region: CASSFGKIQPQHF. CDR3 coding DNA: TGTGCCAGCAGCTTTGGGAAAATTCAGCCCCAGCATTTT. The full variable domain, its missing parts supplied by reference TRBV5-6 and TRBJ1-5, is DAGVTQSPTHLIKTRGQQVTLRCSPKSGHDTVSWYQQALGQGPQFIFQYYEEEERQRGNFPDRFSGHQFPNYSSELNVNALLLGDSALYLCASSFGKIQPQHFGDGTRLSIL.

This clonotype was counted only a few times. CDR3 DNA: TGTGCCAGTAGTATCGGGGACAGAAGCTCCTACGAGCAGTACTTC. Translation: CASSIGDRSSYEQYF. The chain recombines TRBV19 with TRBJ2-7, with 7 bases aligning to TRBD1. Per the germline V gene, CDR1 is LNHDA and CDR2 is SQIVND (reference sequence). The CDR3 is 15 residues long. V was clipped by 3 bases and J by 0 bases; unmatched bases: 5.

This clonotype was detected many times. The rearrangement uses TRBV12-5 and TRBJ1-5; no clear D gene. The germline V gene has CDR1 LGHNT and CDR2 FRNRAP. This CDR3 is built from 16 residues. Trimming left V 0 bases short and J 0 bases short, with 9 bases between. This chain's CDR3 is CASGLVNTISNQPQHF. In nucleotides, the CDR3 is TGTGCTAGTGGTTTGGTAAATACAATTAGCAATCAGCCCCAGCATTTT.

The CDR3 nucleotides are TGCGCCAGCAGGCCCAGGGGTGGCGAAAAACTGTTTTTT. This translates into CASRPRGGEKLFF. The rearrangement links TRBV10-1 to TRBJ1-4; a weak D match, TRBD1 (6 bases). This CDR3 region has 13 residues. The germline CDR1 and CDR2 sequences are WNHNN and SYGVQD (reference sequence). V was trimmed by 6 bases and J by 8 bases, leaving 13 bases between them.